The rows below give T cell receptor beta chains drawn from one sample of a study of T cells after yellow fever vaccination. One entry per CDR3 protein, called by TCRdb with MiXCR from the 5' RACE reads. The sample holds hundreds of thousands of distinct CDR3 sequences; roughly a sixth are singletons and the top ten take roughly a sixth. This specimen was PBMCs, taken before the yellow fever booster vaccination. These receptors were collected from a man between 18 and 29 years old who received the YFV17D yellow fever vaccine. CDR3s include the opening cysteine and the closing phenylalanine or tryptophan. Fields, in order: clone size, D gene, J gene, V gene, CDR3 protein, CDR3 DNA. D genes are given only for firm matches. Only part of the rows carry a size: once, few, many, or a class if the clone is expanded.

- - TRBJ2-5 TRBV6-1 CASSEPTVQETQYF TGTGCCAGCAGTGAACCTACAGTACAAGAGACCCAGTACTTC
many TRBD2 TRBJ2-7 TRBV19 CAGTSGPTYEQYF TGTGCCGGAACTAGCGGTCCCACCTACGAGCAGTACTTC
few TRBD1 TRBJ2-2 TRBV5-1 CASRTGGTVQTGELFF TGCGCCAGCAGAACAGGGGGGACAGTTCAAACCGGGGAGCTGTTTTTT
- - TRBJ1-1 TRBV4-1 CASREGPTEAFF TGCGCCAGTCGTGAGGGACCAACTGAAGCTTTCTTT
- - TRBJ2-7 TRBV3-1 CASSLRAVGEQYF TGTGCCAGCAGCCTCAGGGCCGTCGGTGAGCAGTACTTC
- - TRBJ1-3 TRBV5-6 CASSFQDIRNTIYF TGTGCCAGCAGCTTTCAGGACATTCGAAACACCATATATTTT
few - TRBJ1-3 TRBV6-5 CASSPRALWARNTIYF TGTGCCAGCAGCCCGAGGGCACTATGGGCCAGAAACACCATATATTTT
- - TRBJ1-2 TRBV4-1 CASSQVDGYGKYGYTF TGCGCCAGCAGCCAAGTTGATGGTTACGGCAAGTATGGCTACACCTTC
few TRBD1 TRBJ2-3 TRBV7-9 CASSSSTGSTDTQYF TGTGCCAGCAGCTCTTCGACAGGGAGCACAGATACGCAGTATTTT
- TRBD2 TRBJ2-3 TRBV9 CASSPRPDSGGTDTQYF TGTGCCAGCAGCCCCCGTCCCGATAGCGGGGGCACAGATACGCAGTATTTT
- - TRBJ2-7 TRBV10-3 CATRWTVEGEQYF TGTGCCACCCGGTGGACGGTTGAGGGAGAGCAGTACTTC
- - TRBJ1-5 TRBV20-1 CSAREGRINQPQHF TGCAGTGCTAGAGAGGGACGGATCAATCAGCCCCAGCATTTT
- TRBD2 TRBJ2-3 TRBV7-9 CASGHRGGVRDTQYF TGTGCCAGCGGTCACCGTGGGGGGGTGAGAGATACGCAGTATTTT
- - TRBJ2-5 TRBV5-1 CASMLGSQETQYF TGCGCCAGCATGTTGGGGAGCCAAGAGACCCAGTACTTC
few - TRBJ1-3 TRBV18 CASSPYFATSSGNTIYF TGTGCCAGCTCACCATACTTCGCCACTTCCTCTGGAAACACCATATATTTT
- TRBD1 TRBJ1-4 TRBV27 CASSWDSQEKLFF TGTGCCAGCAGTTGGGACAGTCAAGAAAAACTGTTTTTT
- TRBD2 TRBJ2-5 TRBV9 CASSVDSGGTIETQYF TGTGCCAGCAGCGTAGATAGCGGGGGGACTATAGAGACCCAGTACTTC
many - TRBJ1-6 TRBV18 CASSPPGGSALHF TGTGCCAGCTCACCACCGGGGGGGTCGGCCCTCCACTTT
- - TRBJ2-5 TRBV7-6 CASSRGPTETQYF TGTGCCAGCAGCCGAGGTCCCACGGAGACCCAGTACTTC
few TRBD1 TRBJ1-1 TRBV6-5 CASSPDRGGGTEAFF TGTGCCAGCAGTCCCGACAGGGGCGGAGGAACTGAAGCTTTCTTT
few - TRBJ1-1 TRBV12-3/TRBV12-4 CASRFRQTNTEAFF TGTGCCAGCCGCTTCCGACAGACTAACACTGAAGCTTTCTTT
- - TRBJ1-2 TRBV20-1 CSASGSDYGYTF TGCAGTGCTAGTGGCAGTGACTATGGCTACACCTTC
- - TRBJ1-1 TRBV4-1 CASRPSGATEAFF TGCGCCAGCAGACCTTCGGGCGCCACTGAAGCTTTCTTT
- TRBD2 TRBJ2-3 TRBV12-3/TRBV12-4 CASSSGSGGDTQYF TGTGCCAGCAGTTCCGGGAGCGGGGGAGATACGCAGTATTTT
- - TRBJ1-1 TRBV20-1 CSARQFGNTEAFF TGCAGTGCTCGTCAGTTCGGGAACACTGAAGCTTTCTTT
few - TRBJ1-5 TRBV10-3 CAIRSGGDSNQPQHF TGTGCCATCAGAAGTGGTGGGGATAGCAATCAGCCCCAGCATTTT
few TRBD1 TRBJ2-7 TRBV5-1 CASRGQVGYEQYF TGCGCCAGCAGAGGACAGGTGGGATACGAGCAGTACTTC
few - TRBJ2-7 TRBV15 CATSRSGTGYEQYF TGTGCCACCAGCAGAAGCGGGACAGGCTACGAGCAGTACTTC
- TRBD2 TRBJ2-1 TRBV20-1 CSASVLAGVSSYNEQFF TGCAGTGCTAGCGTACTAGCGGGGGTCAGCTCCTACAATGAGCAGTTCTTC
- - TRBJ2-4 TRBV2 CASYRDLQNIQYF TGTGCCAGTTACAGGGACCTCCAAAACATTCAGTACTTC
- TRBD2 TRBJ2-7 TRBV6-5 CASSLGAGNEQYF TGTGCCAGCAGTCTAGGAGCGGGGAATGAGCAGTACTTC
- - TRBJ2-1 TRBV11-2 CASSLFWRGLNEQFF TGTGCCAGCAGCTTATTTTGGCGGGGCCTCAATGAGCAGTTCTTC
few - TRBJ2-2 TRBV6-4 CASGRGDTGELFF TGTGCCAGCGGAAGGGGGGACACCGGGGAGCTGTTTTTT
- - TRBJ2-5 TRBV28 CASRKSTQGGQETQYF TGTGCCAGCAGAAAGAGCACGCAGGGAGGCCAAGAGACCCAGTACTTC
few TRBD2 TRBJ2-1 TRBV5-1 CASSLVASGGSYNEQFF TGCGCCAGCAGCTTGGTGGCTAGCGGGGGATCCTACAATGAGCAGTTCTTC
few - TRBJ2-1 TRBV27 CASSLAGVLVGIEQFF TGTGCCAGCAGTTTAGCAGGGGTGTTGGTCGGAATAGAGCAGTTCTTC
- - TRBJ2-3 TRBV5-1 CASSLARGADTDTQYF TGCGCCAGCAGCTTGGCCCGGGGGGCTGACACAGATACGCAGTATTTT
few - TRBJ1-2 TRBV6-2/TRBV6-3 CASSSWDTRYGYTF TGTGCCAGCAGTTCCTGGGACACCCGCTATGGCTACACCTTC
- TRBD2 TRBJ2-3 TRBV2 CASRSGGATDTPYF TGTGCCAGCCGTAGCGGGGGGGCCACAGATACGCCGTATTTT
few - TRBJ1-1 TRBV6-2/TRBV6-3 CASSPSTHEAFF TGTGCCAGCAGTCCCTCCACCCATGAAGCTTTCTTT
- TRBD1 TRBJ1-2 TRBV12-3/TRBV12-4 CASSFRTGAYGYTF TGTGCCAGCAGTTTCCGGACAGGAGCCTATGGCTACACCTTC
few - TRBJ2-7 TRBV4-2 CASSQDQVRAYEQYF TGTGCCAGCAGCCAAGATCAGGTACGGGCCTACGAGCAGTACTTC
- - TRBJ2-7 TRBV6-5 CASRSTGHWIDEQYF TGTGCCAGCAGGTCCACCGGACATTGGATAGACGAGCAGTACTTC
few - TRBJ1-1 TRBV19 CVGPTVNTEAFF TGTGTCGGACCGACCGTGAACACTGAAGCTTTCTTT
few TRBD1 TRBJ1-2 TRBV25-1 CASSENPGGGLGGYTF TGTGCCAGCAGTGAAAACCCGGGAGGGGGCCTCGGCGGCTACACCTTC
few - TRBJ1-5 TRBV5-6 CASSWAGGQNNQPQHF TGTGCCAGCAGCTGGGCGGGGGGCCAGAACAATCAGCCCCAGCATTTT
- TRBD2 TRBJ2-1 TRBV12-3/TRBV12-4 CASSLARGGHNEQFF TGTGCCAGCAGTTTAGCGCGGGGGGGGCACAATGAGCAGTTCTTC
- - TRBJ2-7 TRBV7-9 CASSAAGGPEGQYF TGTGCCAGCAGCGCGGCAGGTGGACCGGAGGGGCAGTACTTC